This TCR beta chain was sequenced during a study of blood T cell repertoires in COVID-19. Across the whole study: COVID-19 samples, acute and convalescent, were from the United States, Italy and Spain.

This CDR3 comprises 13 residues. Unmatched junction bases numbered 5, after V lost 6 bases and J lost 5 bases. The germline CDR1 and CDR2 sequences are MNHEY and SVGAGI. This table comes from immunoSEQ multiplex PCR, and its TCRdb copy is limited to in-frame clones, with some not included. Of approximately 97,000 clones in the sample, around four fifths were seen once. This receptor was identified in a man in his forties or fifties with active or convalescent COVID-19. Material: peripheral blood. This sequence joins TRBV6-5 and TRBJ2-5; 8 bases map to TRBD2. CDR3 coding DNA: TGTGCCAGCAGGCCCGGGGGGGTGGAGACCCAGTACTTC. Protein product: CASRPGGVETQYF.